This T cell receptor (beta chain) was sequenced during a study of blood T cell repertoires in COVID-19. Turning to the study itself: Acute and convalescent COVID-19 samples came from the United States, Italy and Spain. PBMCs, B-cell-depleted T cells, or T cells were the source of the cDNA or gDNA that made up the material.

Authors' analysis steps: Researchers report that nucleated cell counts were estimated from reference gene primer amplification. Data came from immunoSEQ multiplex PCR; TCRdb stores just in-frame clones and leaves some out. V and J calls and clone size come straight from that table; D and trimming were deduced from the DNA. This table has 120,000 or so clones, around 82% appearing once. V dropped 5 bases and J dropped 5 bases, with 10 bases sitting between them. CDR1 is SGHTA, CDR2 FQGTGA, per germline. The CDR3 has 13 residues. The V and J genes are TRBV7-3 and TRBJ2-1; TRBD2 might be the D (5 bases). Sequenced sample: peripheral blood. The TCR comes from an older man with active or convalescent COVID-19. The CDR3 spells CASSPRGHNEQFF. The CDR3 DNA reads as TGTGCCAGCAGCCCGAGAGGGCACAATGAGCAGTTCTTC.